Below are 15 T cell receptor beta chains sequenced from a single sample in a study of OX40 agonist ivuxolimab in advanced cancers. TCRdb keeps only in-frame clones here, not all; method: immunoSEQ multiplex PCR. The table has tens of thousands of clones, around 89% seen once. Sequenced here: CD4+ or CD8+ T cells sorted from blood, sampled in a trial of the OX40 agonist ivuxolimab. These receptors were obtained from an adult with an advanced solid tumor such as melanoma, head and neck, liver or kidney cancer.

J is TRBJ2-7 and V is TRBV2; D is tentatively TRBD1 or TRBD2 (5 bases each). Germline V gene data show CDR1 as SNHLY and CDR2 as FYNNEI. This CDR3 contains 14 residues. V lost 6 bases and J lost 2, with 14 bases in between. The chain's CDR3 is CASRGVNTAYEQYF. CDR3 nucleotides: TGTGCCAGCAGGGGGGTGAACACCGCCTACGAGCAGTACTTC.

The gene calls are TRBV5-6 and TRBJ2-2, with TRBD1 as a possible D gene (5 bases). Germline CDR1 SGHDT, CDR2 YYEEEE. The CDR3 extends over 15 amino acids. The V end was cut by 0 bases, the J end by 5 bases, with 11 bases between. The CDR3 bases are TGTGCCAGCAGCTTGGCGCAGGGCTGGACCGGGGAGCTGTTTTTT. As protein: CASSLAQGWTGELFF.

The chain carries TRBV30 and TRBJ1-2, with D unclear. V was cut by 2 bases and J by 3 bases, with 10 bases left in between. The CDR3 has 13 residues. CDR1 and CDR2 (germline): GTSNPN, SVGIG (reference sequence). The CDR3 DNA follows: TGTGCCTGGAGTTGGCAGTCGGACTATGGCTACACCTTC. Amino acid sequence: CAWSWQSDYGYTF.

This clone was counted once. The chain joins TRBV27 to TRBJ2-5; D could derive from TRBD1 or TRBD2 (5 bases each). The CDR3 totals 15 residues. Germline CDR1 MNHEY, CDR2 SMNVEV (reference sequence). Trimming removed 6 bases from V and 3 bases from J, with 17 bases in between. The CDR3 protein is CASRESEVGEETQYF. The CDR3, as DNA: TGTGCCAGCAGAGAAAGCGAGGTGGGGGAAGAGACCCAGTACTTC.

In its sample, this clone was seen a few times. A far larger clone is off by one base, so a read error is likely. This sample also contains other DNA sequences that code for the same CDR3. The rearrangement links TRBV4-1 to TRBJ2-3; tentatively, D is TRBD2 (6 bases). Germline V gene sequence: CDR1 MGHRA, CDR2 YSYEKL. With 0 bases removed from V and 2 bases from J, the gap between germline ends came to 12 bases. The CDR3 length is 16 residues. The CDR3 DNA reads as TGCGCCAGCAGCCAAGAGCAGGGAGGCGTCACAGATACGCAGTATTTT. It encodes CASSQEQGGVTDTQYF.

This clone was picked up one time. The chain employs TRBV6-5 and TRBJ2-2; D is unresolved. Deletions cut 2 bases from V and 7 bases from J, with 14 bases between. The CDR3 sequence is 15 residues long. The germline V gene encodes CDR1 MNHEY and CDR2 SVGAGI. The CDR3: CASSYGQSIGGELFF. For the CDR3, the DNA is TGTGCCAGCAGTTACGGGCAGTCAATTGGCGGGGAGCTGTTTTTT.

This chain links TRBV7-2 with TRBJ2-2; 11 bases fit TRBD1. V lost 2 bases, J lost 4 bases, and 9 bases stayed unmatched. From germline, CDR1 is SGHTA and CDR2 FQGNSA. The CDR3 has 18 amino acids. CDR3: CASSLRTGGGLGTGELFF. CDR3 in DNA: TGTGCCAGCAGCTTAAGGACAGGGGGCGGACTGGGCACCGGGGAGCTGTTTTTT. The full variable domain, rest sourced from reference TRBV7-2 and TRBJ2-2, is GAGVSQSPSNKVTEKGKDVELRCDPISGHTALYWYRQSLGQGLEFLIYFQGNSAPDKSGLPSDRFSAERTGGSVSTLTIQRTQQEDSAVYLCASSLRTGGGLGTGELFFGEGSRLTVL.

This clone has a handful of counts. This sequence joins TRBV29-1 and TRBJ1-1, with D possibly being TRBD1 (5 bases). Germline loops: CDR1 SQVTM, CDR2 ANQGSEA. V lost 6 bases and J lost 8, with 13 bases in between. The CDR3 is 11 residues long. The CDR3 DNA reads TGCAGCGTCGACATACAGGCAGAAGCTTTCTTT. It yields the protein CSVDIQAEAFF. The whole variable domain, remainder taken from reference TRBV29-1 and TRBJ1-1, is SAVISQKPSRDICQRGTSLTIQCQVDSQVTMMFWYRQQPGQSLTLIATANQGSEATYESGFVIDKFPISRPNLTFSTLTVSNMSPEDSSIYLCSVDIQAEAFFGQGTRLTVV.

This clone occurred a few times. This chain uses TRBV2 with TRBJ1-2, with D possibly matching TRBD1 (5 bases). This CDR3 has 12 residues. Trimming cost V 7 bases and J 4 bases, with 10 bases left between them. Germline CDR1 and CDR2: SNHLY and FYNNEI. CDR3 loop: CASTEQVYGYTF. The CDR3 DNA is TGTGCCAGCACGGAACAGGTCTATGGCTACACCTTC.

The rearrangement uses TRBV7-2 and TRBJ1-5, with D hard to call. This CDR3 contains 13 residues. Germline-derived CDR1 and CDR2 are SGHTA and FQGNSA. V lost 2 bases to trimming and J lost 7 bases, with 9 bases between them. CDR3: CASSLQINQPQHF. CDR3 coding DNA: TGTGCCAGCAGCTTACAGATTAACCAGCCCCAGCATTTT. The full variable domain, with the rest looked up from reference TRBV7-2 and TRBJ1-5, is GAGVSQSPSNKVTEKGKDVELRCDPISGHTALYWYRQSLGQGLEFLIYFQGNSAPDKSGLPSDRFSAERTGGSVSTLTIQRTQQEDSAVYLCASSLQINQPQHFGDGTRLSIL.

This chain uses TRBV15 with TRBJ1-4; TRBD1 is a possible D gene (6 bases). The germline V gene encodes CDR1 LNHNV and CDR2 YYDKDF (reference sequence). This CDR3 contains 15 residues. V dropped 0 bases and J dropped 7 bases, with 12 bases sitting between them. The CDR3 nucleotides are TGTGCCACCAGCAGAGATGGGGGGCCCGGTGAAAAACTGTTTTTT. Translation gives CATSRDGGPGEKLFF.

This rearrangement joins TRBV6-1 to TRBJ1-5, with D unresolved. Germline V gives CDR1 MNHNS, CDR2 SASEGT. The CDR3 spans 13 residues. The V end lost 4 bases, the J end lost 0 bases, and 4 bases lay between the germline ends. The CDR3, as DNA: TGTGCCAGCAGTGTAAATAGCAATCAGCCCCAGCATTTT. This translates into CASSVNSNQPQHF.

This sequence joins TRBV7-8 and TRBJ2-7, with D unclear. Germline V CDR1 and CDR2: SGHVS, FQNEAQ. The CDR3 consists of 14 residues. V lost 6 bases, J lost 1 base, and 13 bases lay in between. CDR3 sequence: CASSSTPGSYEQYF. CDR3 in DNA: TGTGCCAGCAGTTCCACCCCCGGGTCCTACGAGCAGTACTTC.

The chain has TRBV2 and TRBJ2-5; TRBD2 matches 11 bases. Germline assignment: CDR1 SNHLY and CDR2 FYNNEI. Trimming cost V 6 bases and J 4 bases; bases outside gene matches: 4. The CDR3 covers 14 residues. CDR3 loop: CASRRTSGGETQYF. CDR3 coding DNA: TGTGCCAGCAGGCGTACTAGCGGGGGAGAGACCCAGTACTTC.

This clone was counted between two and nine times. The CDR3 bases are TGTGCCAGCAGCTTAGGCGAGGGAAACATTCAGTACTTC. Its translation: CASSLGEGNIQYF. The chain carries TRBV7-9 and TRBJ2-4; possibly TRBD2 for D (5 bases). Germline CDR1 and CDR2: SEHNR and FQNEAQ (reference sequence). The V end was cut by 1 base, the J end by 6 bases, with 7 bases between. This CDR3 is 13 amino acids long.